The next 24 T cell receptor beta chains were all read from a single sample in a study of blood T cell repertoires in COVID-19 (dated by TCRdb to about 2020). The library was made by the immunoSEQ multiplex PCR assay. Here the immuneACCESS table is served through TCRdb, limited to in-frame sequences with V and J called. Missing clones are a known gap in these copies; in checked studies unresolved V genes cover under half, and the rest lacks a known reason. The sample table contains approximately 50,000 clones; only one count was recorded for around 85% of them. The top ten clonotypes cover 2.5% to 3% of the sample. Sequenced input: peripheral blood. The receptors were sampled from a woman of 80 years or more with acute or convalescent COVID-19.

The chain employs TRBV7-2 and TRBJ2-3, with TRBD1 matching over 7 bases. The V segment lost 5 bases and the J segment 1 base; nucleotides outside the gene matches: 9. The CDR3 covers 16 residues. Germline V gives CDR1 SGHTA, CDR2 FQGNSA. DNA for the CDR3: TGTGCCAGCAGCGTCTCGACAGGGTTGGGCACAGATACGCAGTATTTT. Residues: CASSVSTGLGTDTQYF.

The CDR3 protein is CASSQEASGGTDTQYF. DNA for the CDR3: TGCGCCAGCAGCCAAGAGGCTAGCGGGGGCACAGATACGCAGTATTTT. The V and J genes are TRBV4-1 and TRBJ2-3; 9 bases are a match to TRBD2. Germline V gives CDR1 MGHRA, CDR2 YSYEKL. CDR3 length equals 16 residues. V trimming: 0 bases; J trimming: 1 base; junction bases outside the gene matches: 2.

The rearrangement uses TRBV5-4 and TRBJ1-2; 9 bases match TRBD1. The germline CDR1 and CDR2 sequences are SGHNT and YYREEE (reference sequence). The CDR3 consists of 15 residues. J lost 4 bases, V lost 0 bases, and 4 bases had no gene match. CDR3 sequence: CASSLVKGQGYGYTF. CDR3 coding DNA: TGTGCCAGCAGCTTGGTTAAGGGACAGGGCTATGGCTACACCTTC.

The chain has TRBV19 and TRBJ2-7; 7 bases are shared with TRBD2. V shed 4 bases and J 0 bases; nucleotides not matched to a gene: 6. The length of the CDR3 is 15 residues. Germline lookup yields CDR1 LNHDA and CDR2 SQIVND (reference sequence). CDR3 coding DNA: TGTGCCAGTAGTAGTCTAGCGGAGTCCTCCTACGAGCAGTACTTC. It yields the protein CASSSLAESSYEQYF.

This clone came up a few times. This chain connects TRBV11-3 to TRBJ2-3, with D uncertain. Trimming cost V 0 bases and J 5 bases, with 9 bases left between them. Looked up from germline, CDR1 is SGHNT and CDR2 is YENEEA. The length of the CDR3 is 14 residues. The CDR3 loop reads CASSLEGAQDTQYF. The CDR3 region has the DNA TGTGCCAGCAGCTTAGAGGGCGCGCAAGATACGCAGTATTTT. The full variable domain, with the rest looked up from reference TRBV11-3 and TRBJ2-3, is EAGVVQSPRYKIIEKKQPVAFWCNPISGHNTLYWYLQNLGQGPELLIRYENEEAVDDSQLPKDRFSAERLKGVDSTLKIQPAELGDSAVYLCASSLEGAQDTQYFGPGTRLTVL.

As for this clone: Other nucleotide sequences from this sample produce the same CDR3. The CDR3: CASSPGATNEKLFF. Written as DNA, the CDR3 is TGTGCCAGCTCACCGGGCGCAACTAATGAAAAACTGTTTTTT. The rearrangement links TRBV18 to TRBJ1-4; D uncertain. The V gene's germline CDR1 is KGHSH and CDR2 LQKENI. The CDR3 consists of 14 residues. Deletions cut 3 bases from V and 0 bases from J, with 5 bases between.

The chain employs TRBV7-2 and TRBJ1-4, with 10 bases lining up with TRBD1. The ends lost 5 bases at V and 5 bases at J; junction bases unmatched: 11. The CDR3 is 17 amino acids. Germline CDR1 SGHTA, CDR2 FQGNSA. The CDR3 DNA follows: TGTGCCAGCAGCCCCTACCCTCCGGGACAGGGGAATGAAAAACTGTTTTTT. Translation gives CASSPYPPGQGNEKLFF.

This clone was seen more than once but under ten times. The rearrangement links TRBV2 to TRBJ2-7; TRBD2 agrees at 10 bases. V shed 8 bases and J 0 bases; nucleotides not matched to a gene: 4. In germline, CDR1 is SNHLY, CDR2 FYNNEI. The CDR3 length is 14 residues. CDR3 sequence reads: CASLAGVVSYEQYF. The DNA of the CDR3 is TGTGCCAGCCTAGCGGGGGTCGTCTCCTACGAGCAGTACTTC.

The rearrangement links TRBV27 to TRBJ1-1; 9 nucleotides agree with TRBD1. The V and J ends lost 2 bases and 1 base, in that order; junction bases with no gene match: 11. The CDR3 totals 18 residues. Germline CDR1 reads MNHEY; CDR2 reads SMNVEV (reference sequence). CDR3 coding DNA: TGTGCCAGCAGTTTAAAGGGACAGGGCCTAAGGGAGAACACTGAAGCTTTCTTT. The encoded protein is CASSLKGQGLRENTEAFF.

The DNA of the CDR3 is TGTGCCAGTAGTCGCCAGGGGAACACTGAAGCTTTCTTT. It specifies CASSRQGNTEAFF. V and J are TRBV19 and TRBJ1-1; weak D call: TRBD1 (5 bases). The CDR3 is 13 residues long. V gave up 5 bases and J gave up 1 base, with 8 bases separating them. CDR1 LNHDA and CDR2 SQIVND come from the germline V gene (reference sequence).

The chain uses TRBV2 and TRBJ1-4; D is possibly TRBD1 (6 bases). Per germline, CDR1 SNHLY and CDR2 FYNNEI. The V end was cut by 6 bases, the J end by 8 bases, with 13 bases between. The CDR3 contains 13 residues. The CDR3 region is CASSRDIGEKLFF. The CDR3 DNA reads TGTGCCAGCAGCCGGGACATCGGGGAAAAACTGTTTTTT.

The chain links TRBV5-1 to TRBJ1-6, with D tentatively TRBD1 (5 bases). V was shortened by 3 bases and J by 5 bases, with 12 bases between the two germline ends. The germline V gene has CDR1 SGHRS and CDR2 YFSETQ. The CDR3 contains 15 residues. CDR3 in amino acids: CASSSSGTNNSPLHF. The CDR3 DNA sequence: TGCGCCAGCAGCTCATCCGGGACTAATAATTCACCCCTCCACTTT.

This rearrangement joins TRBV7-9 to TRBJ1-3; TRBD1 agrees at 10 bases. Germline CDR1 is SEHNR and CDR2 is FQNEAQ (reference sequence). CDR3 size: 16 residues. The V gene end was trimmed by 7 bases and the J gene end by 0 bases; junction bases not matched to a gene: 6. The CDR3 loop is CASTGRTGGSGNTIYF. The CDR3 nucleotides read TGTGCCAGCACCGGACGGACAGGGGGCTCTGGAAACACCATATATTTT.

V gene TRBV7-9 combines with J gene TRBJ1-4, with 9 positions matching TRBD1. The CDR3 has 17 amino acids. CDR1 is SEHNR and CDR2 is FQNEAQ in the germline V gene (reference sequence). Trimming took 0 bases from V and 4 from J; bases not matched to a gene: 6. DNA for the CDR3: TGTGCCAGCAGCTTAGCTGCAGGACAGGGGCTTAATGAAAAACTGTTTTTT. Residues: CASSLAAGQGLNEKLFF.

V is TRBV25-1 and J is TRBJ2-5, with D possibly matching TRBD2 (7 bases). Germline CDR1 MGHDK, CDR2 SYGVNS. Between the trimmed V and J ends, which lost 8 bases and 5 bases, there was a span of 18 bases. The CDR3 runs 14 residues. The CDR3 DNA reads as TGTGCCAGCGCCGTTGGGGGGGGCAGGGAGACCCAGTACTTC. Its translation: CASAVGGGRETQYF.

The V gene is TRBV5-1, the J gene TRBJ2-3; 10 nucleotides match TRBD2. The germline gives CDR1 SGHRS, CDR2 YFSETQ. The CDR3 sequence is 14 residues long. J lost 5 bases, V lost 6 bases, and 6 bases had no gene match. The DNA for the CDR3 is TGCGCCAGCACCAGCGGGGGGGTTGAAGATACGCAGTATTTT. Translating it yields CASTSGGVEDTQYF.

This chain uses TRBV5-1 with TRBJ1-5; perhaps TRBD1 as D (5 bases). The V end was cut by 2 bases, the J end by 0 bases, with 9 bases between. The CDR3 sequence is 15 residues long. Germline CDR1 is SGHRS and CDR2 is YFSETQ. In nucleotides, the CDR3 is TGCGCCAGCAGCTTCGGCGACAGTAGCAATCAGCCCCAGCATTTT. The encoded protein is CASSFGDSSNQPQHF.

This clone has just one count. V gene TRBV11-2 combines with J gene TRBJ1-1; TRBD1 matches 7 bases. The trim removed 0 bases at V and 4 bases at J, leaving 5 bases unmatched. The CDR3 runs to 15 residues. Looked up from germline, CDR1 is SGHAT and CDR2 is FQNNGV. The CDR3 DNA follows: TGTGCCAGCAGCTTAGACCCAGGGGGAGGCACTGAAGCTTTCTTT. Amino acid sequence: CASSLDPGGGTEAFF.

This clone was counted only a few times. The chain recombines TRBV3-1 (or the pseudogene TRBV3-2) with TRBJ2-1; 15 positions match TRBD2. The CDR3 covers 20 residues. The V gene's germline CDR1 is LGHDT and CDR2 YNNKEL (reference sequence). Germline trimming cut 4 bases from V and 0 bases from J; bases unmatched to any gene: 10. The CDR3, as DNA: TGTGCCAGCAGCCGCGGTTCCGGGACTAGCGGGGGGAGCTCCTACAATGAGCAGTTCTTC. Its translation is CASSRGSGTSGGSSYNEQFF.

The rearrangement uses TRBV28 and TRBJ1-4; 8 bases map to TRBD1. The CDR3 runs 14 residues. Trimming cost V 6 bases and J 6 bases; bases outside gene matches: 6. From germline, CDR1 is MDHEN and CDR2 SYDVKM. The CDR3 region has the DNA TGTGCCAGCAGACGACAGGGGTTGGATGAAAAACTGTTTTTT. The encoded protein is CASRRQGLDEKLFF.

This clone was picked up a small number of times. The gene calls are TRBV3-1 (or the pseudogene TRBV3-2) and TRBJ2-7; 7 bases align to TRBD2. The V gene end was trimmed by 8 bases and the J gene end by 2 bases; junction bases not matched to a gene: 12. Germline V CDR1 and CDR2: LGHDT, YNNKEL (reference sequence). This CDR3 comprises 15 residues. CDR3 loop: CASSPGHGGTYEQYF. In nucleotides, the CDR3 is TGTGCCAGCTCCCCCGGGCACGGGGGGACCTACGAGCAGTACTTC.

The table lists this clone with a count of one. V usage is TRBV6-6 and J usage is TRBJ2-1; 8 positions agree with TRBD1. This CDR3 region has 13 residues. V shed 4 bases and J 8 bases; nucleotides not matched to a gene: 4. Germline assignment: CDR1 MNHNY and CDR2 SVGAGI (reference sequence). The CDR3 loop reads CASSLDRADEQFF. The CDR3 bases are TGTGCCAGCAGTTTGGACAGGGCAGATGAGCAGTTCTTC.

This clone was detected only a few times. V gene TRBV4-2 combines with J gene TRBJ2-3, with 9 positions matching TRBD1. Germline CDR1 is LGHNA and CDR2 is YNFKEQ. This CDR3 has 15 residues. Trimming removed 0 bases from V and 5 bases from J; junction bases left unmatched: 3. CDR3: CASSQDRTGVDTQYF. Here the CDR3 DNA reads TGTGCCAGCAGCCAAGACCGGACAGGGGTAGATACGCAGTATTTT.

The chain has TRBV25-1 and TRBJ2-3; TRBD1 agrees at 9 bases. The CDR3 spans 16 residues. With V trimmed by 2 bases and J by 3 bases, 6 bases remained unmatched. Germline-derived CDR1 and CDR2 are MGHDK and SYGVNS. The CDR3 DNA follows: TGTGCCAGCAGTGAAACAGGGGGCTCGGTTACAGATACGCAGTATTTT. Residues: CASSETGGSVTDTQYF.